These 27 T cell receptor beta chains were all obtained from the same sample, sequenced in a study of T cells after yellow fever vaccination. MiXCR was run by TCRdb on the 5' RACE reads, yielding one entry per CDR3 protein. Of about 120,000 distinct CDR3 sequences in the sample, 7.5% to 10% were seen once. Sequencing was performed on CD8+ T cells sorted from PBMCs, taken on the day of the yellow fever booster vaccination. All receptors derive from a man between 18 and 35 years old who received the YFV17D yellow fever vaccine.

This clonotype has only a few counts. The chain carries TRBV7-9 and TRBJ2-1; 8 bases line up with TRBD2. This CDR3 contains 14 residues. The V segment lost 8 bases and the J segment 7 bases; nucleotides outside the gene matches: 10. CDR1 SEHNR and CDR2 FQNEAQ come from the germline V gene (reference sequence). The CDR3 region has the DNA TGTGCCAGCGGCCCCCCGGGGGGGGGGAATGAGCAGTTCTTC. Its protein is CASGPPGGGNEQFF.

This clonotype was observed a few times. The CDR3 DNA reads TGCGCCAGCAGCTATTTTAAGGACGCGGAGCAGTTCTTC. Its translation is CASSYFKDAEQFF. The V call is TRBV4-1, the J call TRBJ2-1; D not resolved. Germline CDR1 and CDR2: MGHRA and YSYEKL. The V and J ends lost 5 bases and 10 bases respectively, with 15 bases between them. The CDR3 contains 13 residues.

The chain uses TRBV11-2 and TRBJ1-1; D is ambiguous. V was clipped by 1 base and J by 0 bases, with 9 bases between them. Germline V CDR1 and CDR2: SGHAT, FQNNGV. The CDR3 length is 15 residues. In nucleotides, the CDR3 is TGTGCCAGCAGCTTAGGGCAGACCATGAACACTGAAGCTTTCTTT. This codes for CASSLGQTMNTEAFF.

The chain employs TRBV20-1 and TRBJ2-3; 7 bases map to TRBD2. The CDR3 is made up of 12 amino acids. The germline gives CDR1 DFQATT, CDR2 SNEGSKA (reference sequence). The CDR3: CTIKRGGDTQYF. The CDR3, as DNA: TGCACCATAAAGCGGGGAGGGGATACGCAGTATTTT.

At least ten counts were recorded for this clonotype. The chain recombines TRBV7-7 with TRBJ2-2; the D call may be TRBD1 or TRBD2 (5 bases each). The V end lost 5 bases, the J end lost 4 bases, and 17 bases lay between the germline ends. Germline V gene lookup returns CDR1 SSHAT and CDR2 FNYEAQ (reference sequence). CDR3 length: 16 residues. The DNA for the CDR3 is TGTGCCAGCAGCACGGGGCGGTCAGATAGCACCGGGGAGCTGTTTTTT. It specifies CASSTGRSDSTGELFF.

The chain links TRBV11-2 to TRBJ1-5; D not resolved. The CDR3 runs 13 residues. Looked up from germline, CDR1 is SGHAT and CDR2 is FQNNGV. V was cut by 5 bases and J by 6 bases, with 11 bases left in between. The CDR3 DNA is TGTGCCAGCAGCGCCCAGTCGTTTCAGCCCCAGCATTTT. Its translation is CASSAQSFQPQHF.

V gene TRBV27 combines with J gene TRBJ2-1; 12 nucleotides line up with TRBD2. CDR1 and CDR2 from the germline V gene are MNHEY and SMNVEV (reference sequence). The CDR3 has 15 residues. The junction had 3 bases not matched to a gene; V was cut back by 4 bases and J by 5 bases. CDR3 sequence reads: CASSSGLAGNNEQFF. The CDR3 nucleotides read TGTGCCAGCAGTTCCGGACTAGCGGGGAACAATGAGCAGTTCTTC.

This clonotype appeared many times. The rearrangement uses TRBV4-3 and TRBJ1-5; no reliable D call. Germline values: CDR1 LGHNA, CDR2 YSLEER. The CDR3 has 15 amino acids. Trimming removed 0 bases from V and 7 bases from J, with 13 bases in between. The CDR3 loop is CASSQDPQGGQPQHF. In DNA, the CDR3 is TGCGCCAGCAGCCAAGATCCCCAAGGAGGGCAGCCCCAGCATTTT.

In DNA, the CDR3 is TGTGCCAGCAGCCAAGATCGACAGGCCCTGGGGCCCCAGCATTTT. Its protein is CASSQDRQALGPQHF. The chain has TRBV3-1 and TRBJ1-5; D may be TRBD1 (6 bases). The ends were cut back, 0 bases at V and 9 bases at J, with 15 bases in the middle. The CDR3 consists of 15 residues. In germline, CDR1 is LGHDT, CDR2 YNNKEL (reference sequence).

This clonotype occurred a few times. The rearrangement joins TRBV7-9 to TRBJ2-3; no firm D call. The V and J ends lost 1 base and 6 bases respectively, with 5 bases between them. CDR3 length: 12 amino acids. Germline CDR1 SEHNR, CDR2 FQNEAQ (reference sequence). The DNA of the CDR3 is TGTGCCAGCAGCTTAGTGATGGATACGCAGTATTTT. Its protein is CASSLVMDTQYF.

The chain carries TRBV4-2 and TRBJ2-1; D could derive from TRBD1 or TRBD2 (5 bases each). V lost 1 base, J lost 3 bases, and 10 bases lay in between. The germline gives CDR1 LGHNA, CDR2 YNFKEQ. The CDR3 spans 15 residues. For the CDR3, the DNA is TGTGCCAGCAGCCAAGCTGGGGGATTCTACAATGAGCAGTTCTTC. This translates into CASSQAGGFYNEQFF.

This chain links TRBV12-3 or TRBV12-4 with TRBJ1-5; TRBD1 is a possible D gene (6 bases). This CDR3 has 13 amino acids. V was shortened by 6 bases and J by 7 bases, with 13 bases between the two germline ends. The CDR3 loop is CASRKQGGQPQHF. CDR3 bases: TGTGCCAGCAGAAAACAGGGCGGGCAGCCCCAGCATTTT.

The CDR3 reads CASSYSSEQFF. In nucleotides, the CDR3 is TGTGCCAGCAGTTACTCTAGTGAGCAGTTCTTC. The J gene is TRBJ2-1, the V gene TRBV6-6; D not certain. V was cut by 0 bases and J by 9 bases, with 3 bases left in between. This CDR3 is 11 amino acids long. Germline-derived CDR1 and CDR2 are MNHNY and SVGAGI (reference sequence).

In its sample, this clonotype was seen a few times. The chain links TRBV11-2 to TRBJ1-2; 8 nucleotides match TRBD1. Germline-derived CDR1 and CDR2 are SGHAT and FQNNGV. The V gene end was trimmed by 4 bases and the J gene end by 2 bases; junction bases not matched to a gene: 6. There are 15 residues in the CDR3. The chain's CDR3 is CASSSPDRDNYGYTF. The CDR3 DNA follows: TGTGCCAGCAGCTCTCCGGACAGGGACAACTATGGCTACACCTTC.

This clonotype turned up a few times. The genes are TRBV7-2 and TRBJ2-5; possibly TRBD2 for D (7 bases). V gave up 4 bases and J gave up 5 bases, with 17 bases separating them. The germline CDR1 and CDR2 sequences are SGHTA and FQGNSA. This CDR3 has 15 amino acids. The CDR3 loop is CASSSRRGGDETQYF. In DNA form, the CDR3 reads TGTGCCAGCAGCTCCCGACGAGGGGGGGATGAGACCCAGTACTTC.

V gene TRBV9 combines with J gene TRBJ1-3; D remains ambiguous. The CDR3 contains 14 residues. Germline CDR1 reads SGDLS; CDR2 reads YYNGEE. Trimming stripped 0 bases from V and 4 bases from J, with 8 bases between. In DNA form, the CDR3 reads TGTGCCAGCAGCGTAGGCAGGCTGGGAAACACCATATATTTT. Translating gives CASSVGRLGNTIYF.

V gene TRBV29-1 combines with J gene TRBJ2-7; perhaps D is TRBD1 or TRBD2 (6 bases each). CDR1 is SQVTM and CDR2 is ANQGSEA in the germline V gene. The CDR3 is made up of 13 amino acids. V was pared by 6 bases and J by 6 bases, with 18 bases between. The chain's CDR3 is CSVHPSGASEQYF. The CDR3 nucleotides read TGCAGCGTCCACCCCTCGGGGGCAAGCGAGCAGTACTTC.

This clonotype was counted only a few times. The CDR3 region is CASSFRGSGSPLHF. The CDR3 DNA follows: TGTGCCAGCAGTTTCAGAGGCAGCGGTTCACCCCTCCACTTT. The genes are TRBV6-6 and TRBJ1-6; D uncertain. CDR3 size: 14 residues. The germline V gene encodes CDR1 MNHNY and CDR2 SVGAGI (reference sequence). The V gene lost 4 bases and the J gene lost 9 bases, with 13 bases spanning the gap.

The chain links TRBV4-1 to TRBJ1-5, with D unresolved. The CDR3 spans 15 residues. Germline CDR1 is MGHRA and CDR2 is YSYEKL. Trimming took 1 base from V and 4 from J, leaving 11 bases between them. In DNA form, the CDR3 reads TGCGCCAGCAGCCAAGGGCAGAGCGCTAATCAGCCCCAGCATTTT. This gives the protein CASSQGQSANQPQHF.

In DNA form, the CDR3 reads TGCAGTGGGACTAGTGTTGATGAGCAGTTCTTC. As protein: CSGTSVDEQFF. The chain employs TRBV20-1 and TRBJ2-1; 7 nucleotides align to TRBD2. The CDR3 has 11 residues. The ends lost 7 bases at V and 8 bases at J; junction bases unmatched: 5. Germline CDR1 reads DFQATT; CDR2 reads SNEGSKA (reference sequence).

V and J are TRBV5-1 and TRBJ2-3; a weak D match, TRBD1 (5 bases). This CDR3 is 15 amino acids long. Germline V gene lookup returns CDR1 SGHRS and CDR2 YFSETQ. Trimming shortened V by 0 bases and J by 2 bases, and 10 bases separated the two germline ends. The CDR3 is CASSLAPRVTDTQYF. The DNA for the CDR3 is TGCGCCAGCAGCTTGGCTCCCAGGGTCACAGATACGCAGTATTTT.

In its sample, this clonotype was seen a few times. CDR3: CASSVGGTNTEAFF. The CDR3 region has the DNA TGTGCCAGCAGCGTCGGAGGGACGAACACTGAAGCTTTCTTT. V is TRBV7-9 and J is TRBJ1-1; perhaps TRBD1 as D (5 bases). V was shortened by 5 bases and J by 1 base, with 11 bases between the two germline ends. CDR3 size: 14 residues. In germline, CDR1 is SEHNR, CDR2 FQNEAQ (reference sequence).

CDR3 protein: CASSGREDTIYF. CDR3 coding DNA: TGTGCCAGCAGTGGCAGGGAGGACACCATATATTTT. This rearrangement joins TRBV2 to TRBJ1-3; D might be TRBD1 (5 bases). This CDR3 has 12 residues. The germline V gene has CDR1 SNHLY and CDR2 FYNNEI. Trimming took 4 bases from V and 8 from J, leaving 9 bases between them.

This clonotype was counted between two and nine times. This sequence joins TRBV6-1 and TRBJ2-1; 7 bases align to TRBD1. The germline gives CDR1 MNHNS, CDR2 SASEGT. Trimming took 6 bases from V and 2 from J; bases not matched to a gene: 7. The CDR3 is 15 amino acids. CDR3 sequence: CASRLGTAAYNEQFF. The CDR3, as DNA: TGTGCCAGCAGACTAGGGACAGCAGCCTACAATGAGCAGTTCTTC.

This clonotype was observed a handful of times. The rearrangement uses TRBV7-9 and TRBJ2-1; tentatively, D is TRBD1 or TRBD2 (5 bases each). Germline V gene lookup returns CDR1 SEHNR and CDR2 FQNEAQ (reference sequence). V was shortened by 7 bases and J by 2 bases, with 15 bases between the two germline ends. The CDR3 consists of 15 residues. The CDR3 sequence is CASILPGRTYNEQFF. The CDR3 nucleotides read TGTGCCAGCATCCTCCCGGGACGCACCTACAATGAGCAGTTCTTC.

V gene TRBV6-6 combines with J gene TRBJ1-1, with D hard to call. V lost 7 bases and J 1 base, leaving 13 bases between the germline ends. The CDR3 extends over 14 amino acids. The germline CDR1 and CDR2 sequences are MNHNY and SVGAGI (reference sequence). The chain's CDR3 is CASNPTTRNTEAFF. The DNA for the CDR3 is TGTGCCAGCAATCCAACCACCAGGAACACTGAAGCTTTCTTT.

This clonotype was observed many times. V is TRBV29-1 and J is TRBJ2-1, with 8 bases that match TRBD2. V lost 6 bases, J lost 8 bases, and 6 bases stayed unmatched. This CDR3 has 12 amino acids. Germline V gene lookup returns CDR1 SQVTM and CDR2 ANQGSEA. The CDR3 reads CSVGSGGDEQFF. The DNA of the CDR3 is TGCAGCGTAGGATCGGGGGGGGATGAGCAGTTCTTC.